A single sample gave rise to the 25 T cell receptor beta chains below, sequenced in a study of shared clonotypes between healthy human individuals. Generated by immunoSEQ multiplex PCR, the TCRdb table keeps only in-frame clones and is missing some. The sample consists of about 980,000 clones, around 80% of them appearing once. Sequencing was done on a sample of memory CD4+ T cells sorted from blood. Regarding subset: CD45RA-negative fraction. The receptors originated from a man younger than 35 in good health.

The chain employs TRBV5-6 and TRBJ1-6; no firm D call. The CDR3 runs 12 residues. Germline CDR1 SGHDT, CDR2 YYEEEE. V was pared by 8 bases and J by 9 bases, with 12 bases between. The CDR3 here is CASGEGGSPLHF. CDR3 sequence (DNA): TGTGCCAGTGGGGAGGGAGGTTCACCCCTCCACTTT.

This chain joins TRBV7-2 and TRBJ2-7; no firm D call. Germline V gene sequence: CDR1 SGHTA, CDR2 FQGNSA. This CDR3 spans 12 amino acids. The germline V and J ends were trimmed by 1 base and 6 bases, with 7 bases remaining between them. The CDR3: CASSLGKGEQYF. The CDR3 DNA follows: TGTGCCAGCAGCTTAGGAAAGGGCGAGCAGTACTTC.

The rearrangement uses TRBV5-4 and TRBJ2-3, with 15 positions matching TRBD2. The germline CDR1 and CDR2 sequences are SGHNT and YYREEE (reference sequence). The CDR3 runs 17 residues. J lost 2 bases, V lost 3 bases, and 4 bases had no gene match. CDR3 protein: CASSSGLAGGFTDTQYF. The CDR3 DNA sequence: TGTGCCAGCAGCTCGGGACTAGCGGGGGGCTTCACAGATACGCAGTATTTT.

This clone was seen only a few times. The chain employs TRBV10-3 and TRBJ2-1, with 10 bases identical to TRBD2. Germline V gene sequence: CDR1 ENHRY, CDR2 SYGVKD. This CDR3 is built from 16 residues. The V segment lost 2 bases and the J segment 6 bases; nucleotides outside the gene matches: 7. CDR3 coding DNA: TGTGCCATCAGTGAGGGGACGGGACTAGCGTCCAATGAGCAGTTCTTC. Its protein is CAISEGTGLASNEQFF.

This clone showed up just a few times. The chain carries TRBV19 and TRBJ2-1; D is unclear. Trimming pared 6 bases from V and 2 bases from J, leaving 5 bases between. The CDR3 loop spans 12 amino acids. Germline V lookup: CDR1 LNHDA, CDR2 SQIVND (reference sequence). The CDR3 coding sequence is TGTGCCAGTAGCGTTACCTACAATGAGCAGTTCTTC. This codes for CASSVTYNEQFF.

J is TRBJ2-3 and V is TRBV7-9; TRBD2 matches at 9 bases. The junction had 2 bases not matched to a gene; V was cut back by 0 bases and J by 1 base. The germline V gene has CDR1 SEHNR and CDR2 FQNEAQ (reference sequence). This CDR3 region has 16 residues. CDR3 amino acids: CASSLARLAGTDTQYF. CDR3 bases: TGTGCCAGCAGCTTAGCGCGACTAGCGGGCACAGATACGCAGTATTTT.

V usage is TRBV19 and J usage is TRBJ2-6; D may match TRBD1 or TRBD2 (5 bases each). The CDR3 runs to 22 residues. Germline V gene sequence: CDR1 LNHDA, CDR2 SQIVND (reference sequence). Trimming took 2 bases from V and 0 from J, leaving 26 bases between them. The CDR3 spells CASSIREGRALGRISGANVLTF. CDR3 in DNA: TGTGCCAGTAGTATAAGAGAGGGCAGGGCTTTGGGTCGGATCTCTGGGGCCAACGTCCTGACTTTC.

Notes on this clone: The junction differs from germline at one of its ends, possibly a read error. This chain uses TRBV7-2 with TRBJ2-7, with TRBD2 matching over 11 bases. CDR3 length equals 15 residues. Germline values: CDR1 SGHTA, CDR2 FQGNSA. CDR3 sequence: CASSKDPGLAATGLF. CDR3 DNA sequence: TGTGCCAGCAGCAAGGATCCGGGACTAGCGGCCACCGGTCTCTTC.

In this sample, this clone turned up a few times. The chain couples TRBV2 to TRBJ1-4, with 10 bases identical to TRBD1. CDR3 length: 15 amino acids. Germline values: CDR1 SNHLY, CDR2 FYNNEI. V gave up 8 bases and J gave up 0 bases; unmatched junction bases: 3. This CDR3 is CASRTGGATNEKLFF. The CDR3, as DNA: TGTGCCAGCCGGACAGGGGGGGCAACTAATGAAAAACTGTTTTTT.

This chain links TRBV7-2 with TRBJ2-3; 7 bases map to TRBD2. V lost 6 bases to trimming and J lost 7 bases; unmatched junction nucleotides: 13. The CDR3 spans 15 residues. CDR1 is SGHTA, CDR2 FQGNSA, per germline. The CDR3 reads CASSTFSSGVNTQYF. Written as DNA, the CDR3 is TGTGCCAGCAGTACCTTCTCTAGCGGCGTAAATACGCAGTATTTT.

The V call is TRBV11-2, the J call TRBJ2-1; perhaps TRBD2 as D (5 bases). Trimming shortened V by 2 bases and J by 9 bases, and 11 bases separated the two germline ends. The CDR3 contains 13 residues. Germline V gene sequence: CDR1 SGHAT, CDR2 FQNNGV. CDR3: CASSLLRVGEQFF. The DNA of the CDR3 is TGTGCCAGCAGCTTATTGAGGGTGGGTGAGCAGTTCTTC.

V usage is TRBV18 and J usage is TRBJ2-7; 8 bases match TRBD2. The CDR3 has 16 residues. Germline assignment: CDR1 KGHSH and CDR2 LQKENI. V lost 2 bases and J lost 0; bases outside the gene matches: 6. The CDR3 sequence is CASSPRLAYFSYEQYF. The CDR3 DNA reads TGTGCCAGCTCACCAAGACTAGCGTACTTCTCCTACGAGCAGTACTTC. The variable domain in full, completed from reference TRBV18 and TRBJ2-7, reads NAGVMQNPRHLVRRRGQEARLRCSPMKGHSHVYWYRQLPEEGLKFMVYLQKENIIDESGMPKERFSAEFPKEGPSILRIQQVVRGDSAAYFCASSPRLAYFSYEQYFGPGTRLTVT.

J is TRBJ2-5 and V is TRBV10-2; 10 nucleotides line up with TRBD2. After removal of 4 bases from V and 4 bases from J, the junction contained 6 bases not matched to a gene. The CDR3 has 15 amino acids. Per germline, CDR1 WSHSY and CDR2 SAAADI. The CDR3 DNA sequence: TGCGCCAGCAGTGGGTTGACTAGCGGGCGAGAGACCCAGTACTTC. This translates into CASSGLTSGRETQYF.

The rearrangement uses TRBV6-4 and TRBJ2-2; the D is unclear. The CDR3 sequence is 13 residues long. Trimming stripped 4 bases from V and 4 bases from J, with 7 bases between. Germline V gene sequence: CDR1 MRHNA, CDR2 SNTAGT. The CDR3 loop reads CASSAEFTGELFF. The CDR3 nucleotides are TGTGCCAGCAGTGCAGAGTTCACCGGGGAGCTGTTTTTT.

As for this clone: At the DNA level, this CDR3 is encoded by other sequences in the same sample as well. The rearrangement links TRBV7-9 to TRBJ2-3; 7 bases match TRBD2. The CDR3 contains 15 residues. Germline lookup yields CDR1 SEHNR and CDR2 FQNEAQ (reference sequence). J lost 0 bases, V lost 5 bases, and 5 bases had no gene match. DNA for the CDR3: TGTGCCAGCAGCCTGCGGGGGACTAGCACAGATACGCAGTATTTT. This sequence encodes CASSLRGTSTDTQYF.

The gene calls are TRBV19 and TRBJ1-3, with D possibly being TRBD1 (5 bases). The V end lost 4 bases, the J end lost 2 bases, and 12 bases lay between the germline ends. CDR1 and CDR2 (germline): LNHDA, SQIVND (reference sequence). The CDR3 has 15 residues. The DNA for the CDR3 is TGTGCCAGTAGTAGAGGGGACGGACCTGGAAACACCATATATTTT. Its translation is CASSRGDGPGNTIYF.

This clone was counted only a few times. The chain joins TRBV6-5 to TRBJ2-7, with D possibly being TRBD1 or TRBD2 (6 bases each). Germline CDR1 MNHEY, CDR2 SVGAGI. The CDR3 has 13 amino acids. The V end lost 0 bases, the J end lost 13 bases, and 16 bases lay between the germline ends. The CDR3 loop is CASSYSQGQGTYF. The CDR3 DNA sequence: TGTGCCAGCAGTTACTCACAGGGACAAGGGACTTACTTC.

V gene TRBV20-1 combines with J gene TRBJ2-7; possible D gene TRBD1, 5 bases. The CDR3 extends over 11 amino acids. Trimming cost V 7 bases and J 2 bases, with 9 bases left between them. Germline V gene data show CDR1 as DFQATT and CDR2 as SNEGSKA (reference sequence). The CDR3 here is CSGQGPYEQYF. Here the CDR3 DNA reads TGCAGTGGTCAGGGCCCCTACGAGCAGTACTTC.

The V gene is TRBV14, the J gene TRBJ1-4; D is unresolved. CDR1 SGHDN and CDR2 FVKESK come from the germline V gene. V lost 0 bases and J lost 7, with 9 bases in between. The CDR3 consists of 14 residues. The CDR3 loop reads CASSQDRTPEKLFF. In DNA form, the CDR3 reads TGTGCCAGCAGCCAAGACAGAACACCTGAAAAACTGTTTTTT.

CDR3 bases: TGCGCCAGCAGCCTTGCCGAGGTTGTCACAGATACGCAGTATTTT. Its protein product is CASSLAEVVTDTQYF. This sequence joins TRBV5-1 and TRBJ2-3, with D unresolved. Germline CDR1 reads SGHRS; CDR2 reads YFSETQ. There are 15 residues in the CDR3. V lost 4 bases and J 2 bases, leaving 14 bases between the germline ends. The full variable domain, its missing parts supplied by reference TRBV5-1 and TRBJ2-3, is KAGVTQTPRYLIKTRGQQVTLSCSPISGHRSVSWYQQTPGQGLQFLFEYFSETQRNKGNFPGRFSGRQFSNSRSEMNVSTLELGDSALYLCASSLAEVVTDTQYFGPGTRLTVL.

CDR3 sequence: CATRAGEETQYF. The CDR3 region has the DNA TGTGCCACCCGGGCGGGGGAAGAGACCCAGTACTTC. The rearrangement joins TRBV10-3 to TRBJ2-5, with TRBD2 matching 7 bases. Germline V gives CDR1 ENHRY, CDR2 SYGVKD. Trimming at V came to 10 bases and at J to 3 bases, leaving 5 bases not matched to a gene. The CDR3 contains 12 residues.

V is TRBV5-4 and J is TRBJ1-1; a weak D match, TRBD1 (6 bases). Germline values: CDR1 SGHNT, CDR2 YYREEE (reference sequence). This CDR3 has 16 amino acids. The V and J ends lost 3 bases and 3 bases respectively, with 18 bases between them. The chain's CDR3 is CASSSAGGYGYTEAFF. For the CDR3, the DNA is TGTGCCAGCAGCTCGGCGGGGGGCTACGGGTACACTGAAGCTTTCTTT.

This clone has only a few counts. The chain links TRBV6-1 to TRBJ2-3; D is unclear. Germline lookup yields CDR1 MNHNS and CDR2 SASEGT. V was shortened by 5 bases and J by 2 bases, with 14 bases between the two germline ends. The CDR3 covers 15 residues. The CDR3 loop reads CASSWAVTPTDTQYF. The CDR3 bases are TGTGCCAGCAGTTGGGCCGTGACACCCACAGATACGCAGTATTTT.

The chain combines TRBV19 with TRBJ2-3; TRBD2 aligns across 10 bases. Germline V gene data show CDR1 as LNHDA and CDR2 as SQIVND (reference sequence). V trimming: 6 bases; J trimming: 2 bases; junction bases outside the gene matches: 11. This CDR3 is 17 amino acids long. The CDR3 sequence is CASRRGRLAGTTDTQYF. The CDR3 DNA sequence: TGTGCCAGTAGGAGGGGTCGACTAGCGGGCACCACAGATACGCAGTATTTT.

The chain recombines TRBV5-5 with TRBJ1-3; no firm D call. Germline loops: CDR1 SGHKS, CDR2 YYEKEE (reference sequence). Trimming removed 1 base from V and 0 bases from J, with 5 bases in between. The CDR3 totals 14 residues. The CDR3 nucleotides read TGTGCCAGCAGCTTGCAGACCTCTGGAAACACCATATATTTT. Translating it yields CASSLQTSGNTIYF.